The TCR beta chain described here comes from a study of T cells after yellow fever vaccination. J lost 4 bases, V lost 4 bases, and 3 bases had no gene match. This CDR3 has 14 amino acids. In this sample, this clonotype turned up many times. TCRdb passed the 5' RACE reads through MiXCR, listing each CDR3 protein once. The data show about 22,000 distinct CDR3 sequences, around 5.5% seen once. The sequenced sample was PBMCs, either bulk or a sorted T-cell subset (CD4+, CD8+, memory, or dextramer-sorted; not recorded which), obtained about 49 days after the first yellow fever vaccination. The TCR comes from a man younger than 35 who received the YFV17D yellow fever vaccine. This chain joins TRBV12-3 or TRBV12-4 and TRBJ2-7; TRBD1 agrees at 11 bases. CDR3 coding DNA: TGTGCCAGCAGTTGGCGGGACAGGGGGTACGAGCAGTACTTC. It translates to CASSWRDRGYEQYF.